Each of the 27 T cell receptor beta chains below was sequenced from the same sample in a study of T cell responses to AZD1222 COVID-19 vaccine. TCRdb's table, derived via immunoSEQ multiplex PCR, lists solely in-frame clones and lacks some. Altogether under 150,000 clones are present, about 91% being singletons, with the ten largest covering 3.5% to 4.5%. Sample: peripheral blood, taken 28 days after the second AZD1222 dose. The receptors shown here come from an adult who received the AZD1222 COVID-19 vaccine.

This clone appeared a single time. The chain couples TRBV28 to TRBJ1-2, with TRBD1 matching 7 bases. Germline lookup yields CDR1 MDHEN and CDR2 SYDVKM. This CDR3 is 15 amino acids long. With 8 bases clipped from V and 1 base from J, the junction kept 10 bases outside the gene matches. The CDR3 DNA follows: TGTGCCAGCCGGAGAACCGGGACAGATAACTATGGCTACACCTTC. Amino acid sequence: CASRRTGTDNYGYTF.

J is TRBJ2-1 and V is TRBV24-1; D uncertain. Per germline, CDR1 KGHDR and CDR2 SFDVKD. V lost 2 bases and J lost 0, with 16 bases in between. The CDR3 is made up of 18 amino acids. CDR3 amino acids: CATSDSFPSVSSYNEQFF. The CDR3 nucleotides read TGTGCCACCAGTGATTCCTTCCCTAGTGTGAGCTCCTACAATGAGCAGTTCTTC.

The chain joins TRBV11-2 to TRBJ2-3; 9 nucleotides align to TRBD1. Germline lookup yields CDR1 SGHAT and CDR2 FQNNGV. V lost 5 bases, J lost 2 bases, and 5 bases stayed unmatched. The CDR3 is made up of 15 amino acids. The CDR3 region has the DNA TGTGCCAGCAGCACCGGGACAGGGAACACAGATACGCAGTATTTT. Its translation is CASSTGTGNTDTQYF.

The table lists this clone with a count of one. The rearrangement links TRBV6-5 to TRBJ2-5, with D maybe TRBD1 (6 bases). The CDR3 runs 15 residues. Germline CDR1 is MNHEY and CDR2 is SVGAGI. The V end lost 5 bases, the J end lost 5 bases, and 18 bases lay between the germline ends. The CDR3 loop is CASSKQQGVWETQYF. The CDR3 region has the DNA TGTGCCAGCAGTAAACAACAGGGAGTCTGGGAGACCCAGTACTTC.

This clone was picked up one time. J is TRBJ1-2 and V is TRBV24-1; D is possibly TRBD1 (6 bases). The CDR3 runs to 14 residues. Trimming removed 4 bases from V and 4 bases from J, with 12 bases in between. Germline V gene lookup returns CDR1 KGHDR and CDR2 SFDVKD. The DNA for the CDR3 is TGTGCCACCAGTGACGGGGACATAATCTATGGCTACACCTTC. Its protein product is CATSDGDIIYGYTF.

The chain carries TRBV5-4 and TRBJ2-5, with D maybe TRBD2 (6 bases). The CDR3 length is 16 residues. V lost 4 bases and J 7 bases, leaving 23 bases between the germline ends. The germline gives CDR1 SGHNT, CDR2 YYREEE (reference sequence). This CDR3 reads CASSLVAGPPGMTQYF. The CDR3 DNA is TGTGCCAGCAGCCTAGTGGCGGGACCCCCAGGGATGACCCAGTACTTC.

The chain recombines TRBV4-2 with TRBJ1-4, with a possible D match to TRBD1 (5 bases). This CDR3 has 16 amino acids. Germline CDR1 and CDR2: LGHNA and YNFKEQ. Trimming took 6 bases from V and 4 from J, leaving 18 bases between them. The CDR3 sequence: CASRSNPWGFNEKLFF. The DNA for the CDR3 is TGTGCCAGCAGATCCAACCCATGGGGCTTTAATGAAAAACTGTTTTTT.

The rearrangement uses TRBV29-1 and TRBJ2-7; D possibly matches TRBD1 or TRBD2 (5 bases each). The CDR3 covers 13 residues. Germline CDR1 is SQVTM and CDR2 is ANQGSEA. Trimming removed 5 bases at V and 0 bases at J, with 11 bases between. The CDR3 DNA sequence: TGCAGCGTTACCGGGACGAGCTCCTACGAGCAGTACTTC. Its protein product is CSVTGTSSYEQYF.

The rearrangement joins TRBV13 to TRBJ2-7; D gene uncertain. V was clipped by 0 bases and J by 3 bases, with 18 bases between them. Germline lookup yields CDR1 PRHDT and CDR2 FYEKMQ (reference sequence). The CDR3 extends over 17 amino acids. CDR3 sequence (DNA): TGTGCCAGCAGCTTAGGTCCCCAAAGGGCCCAGTTCTACGAGCAGTACTTC. Encoded protein: CASSLGPQRAQFYEQYF.

V usage is TRBV3-1 (or the pseudogene TRBV3-2) and J usage is TRBJ1-5, with a possible D match to TRBD1 (6 bases). The V end was cut by 3 bases, the J end by 5 bases, with 14 bases between. Germline V CDR1 and CDR2: LGHDT, YNNKEL (reference sequence). The CDR3 totals 15 residues. CDR3 residues: CASSHSDTGHQPQHF. CDR3 in DNA: TGTGCCAGCAGCCATTCCGACACAGGGCATCAGCCCCAGCATTTT.

The chain combines TRBV3-1 (or the pseudogene TRBV3-2) with TRBJ2-1, with D uncertain. The germline V gene has CDR1 LGHDT and CDR2 YNNKEL (reference sequence). Between the trimmed V and J ends, which lost 3 bases and 0 bases, there was a span of 9 bases. This CDR3 comprises 15 residues. In DNA, the CDR3 is TGTGCCAGCAGCCAGGATATTAGCTCCTACAATGAGCAGTTCTTC. Its translation is CASSQDISSYNEQFF.

V gene TRBV19 combines with J gene TRBJ2-1; no definite D call. CDR3 size: 12 residues. The germline V gene has CDR1 LNHDA and CDR2 SQIVND (reference sequence). Between the trimmed V and J ends, which lost 3 bases and 4 bases, there was a span of 4 bases. This CDR3 is CASSIGYNEQFF. Here the CDR3 DNA reads TGTGCCAGTAGTATCGGGTACAATGAGCAGTTCTTC.

The chain links TRBV5-1 to TRBJ1-5, with 7 bases identical to TRBD1. The V gene's germline CDR1 is SGHRS and CDR2 YFSETQ. This CDR3 contains 14 residues. V dropped 4 bases and J dropped 2; count of bases not matched to a gene: 3. The CDR3 coding sequence is TGCGCCAGCAGCGCCGGGACAGGCAATCAGCCCCAGCATTTT. This codes for CASSAGTGNQPQHF.

The chain carries TRBV12-5 and TRBJ1-6; D not certain. The germline V gene has CDR1 LGHNT and CDR2 FRNRAP. Trimming removed 9 bases at V and 0 bases at J, with 12 bases between. The CDR3 runs 15 residues. In DNA, the CDR3 is TGTGCTAGAGGAGAGCCGAGCTCCTATAATTCACCCCTCCACTTT. It translates to CARGEPSSYNSPLHF.

The V call is TRBV29-1, the J call TRBJ1-5; D gene ambiguous. The CDR3 is 14 residues long. V lost 6 bases and J lost 0, with 12 bases in between. Germline lookup yields CDR1 SQVTM and CDR2 ANQGSEA. The CDR3 DNA is TGCAGCGTACGGACGGGTAATAGCAATCAGCCCCAGCATTTT. Protein product: CSVRTGNSNQPQHF.

This clone was seen once. V gene TRBV7-2 combines with J gene TRBJ1-2; D perhaps matches TRBD1 (6 bases). There are 14 residues in the CDR3. Germline V gene lookup returns CDR1 SGHTA and CDR2 FQGNSA. V shed 4 bases and J shed 8 bases, with 17 bases lying between them. In DNA, the CDR3 is TGTGCCAGCAGCTCCCCACCAGGGGAGAGGGGCTACACCTTC. As protein: CASSSPPGERGYTF.

The V gene is TRBV25-1, the J gene TRBJ1-1; 11 bases map to TRBD1. Germline V gene lookup returns CDR1 MGHDK and CDR2 SYGVNS. V was clipped by 3 bases and J by 4 bases; unmatched bases: 7. The CDR3 is made up of 16 amino acids. The CDR3 DNA sequence: TGTGCCAGCAGTGAGAGTAGGACAGGGGGCCGCACTGAAGCTTTCTTT. Its protein is CASSESRTGGRTEAFF.

The chain has TRBV18 and TRBJ1-4, with TRBD1 identical over 7 bases. Losses at the gene ends were 3 bases for V and 5 bases for J; bases not matched to a gene: 6. This CDR3 comprises 15 residues. Germline CDR1 KGHSH, CDR2 LQKENI. The CDR3 spells CASSPPGQFNEKLFF. CDR3 in DNA: TGTGCCAGCTCACCGCCGGGACAGTTCAATGAAAAACTGTTTTTT.

The rearrangement uses TRBV27 and TRBJ1-3, with 7 bases identical to TRBD1. J gave up 0 bases and V 5 bases, and 4 bases lay outside the gene matches. CDR1 is MNHEY, CDR2 SMNVEV, per germline (reference sequence). CDR3 length: 15 residues. Here the CDR3 reads CASSRQGLSGNTIYF. CDR3 coding DNA: TGTGCCAGCAGTCGACAGGGACTCTCTGGAAACACCATATATTTT.

The chain is built from TRBV7-2 and TRBJ2-3; tentatively, D is TRBD2 (6 bases). Trimming removed 1 base at V and 3 bases at J, with 17 bases between. Germline-derived CDR1 and CDR2 are SGHTA and FQGNSA. This CDR3 is built from 17 residues. The CDR3: CASSLDGNAGRTDTQYF. In DNA, the CDR3 is TGTGCCAGCAGCTTAGATGGGAACGCGGGAAGGACAGATACGCAGTATTTT.

The gene calls are TRBV28 and TRBJ2-7; D gene ambiguous. This CDR3 has 15 amino acids. Per germline, CDR1 MDHEN and CDR2 SYDVKM. Trimming stripped 4 bases from V and 3 bases from J, with 16 bases between. The CDR3 is CASSSRPLRHYEQYF. Written as DNA, the CDR3 is TGTGCCAGCAGTTCCCGACCCCTCAGACACTACGAGCAGTACTTC.

The chain combines TRBV5-6 with TRBJ1-5; possible D gene TRBD1, 5 bases. This CDR3 is built from 14 residues. Germline V gene data show CDR1 as SGHDT and CDR2 as YYEEEE. Trimming left V 4 bases short and J 6 bases short, with 14 bases between. CDR3 sequence: CASSTRGGGQPQHF. CDR3 DNA sequence: TGTGCCAGCAGCACCCGGGGTGGGGGTCAGCCCCAGCATTTT.

This sequence joins TRBV3-1 (or the pseudogene TRBV3-2) and TRBJ2-7; possibly TRBD2 for D (5 bases). V dropped 1 base and J dropped 0 bases, with 16 bases sitting between them. The CDR3 has 17 amino acids. Germline V gene sequence: CDR1 LGHDT, CDR2 YNNKEL (reference sequence). The CDR3 region has the DNA TGTGCCAGCAGCCAAGCCCCATGGGAGCGCTCCTCCTACGAGCAGTACTTC. It encodes CASSQAPWERSSYEQYF.

V gene TRBV27 combines with J gene TRBJ2-3; 7 bases match TRBD2. The CDR3 contains 18 residues. The J segment lost 2 bases and the V segment lost 7 bases, leaving 18 bases of the junction unmatched. The germline V gene has CDR1 MNHEY and CDR2 SMNVEV (reference sequence). CDR3 DNA sequence: TGTGCCAGCACTCCGTCCCCGTTTGGGCGGGGGTTCACAGATACGCAGTATTTT. Its protein product is CASTPSPFGRGFTDTQYF.

This chain connects TRBV18 to TRBJ1-2, with a weak D call TRBD1 (5 bases). CDR3 length: 15 amino acids. Germline V CDR1 and CDR2: KGHSH, LQKENI. Trimming removed 6 bases at V and 7 bases at J, with 21 bases between. The CDR3 DNA follows: TGTGCCAGCTCTTCATCCCGGGACGGGACTGGTGGCTACACCTTC. Protein: CASSSSRDGTGGYTF.

The chain joins TRBV7-2 to TRBJ2-7; perhaps TRBD1 as D (6 bases). Germline CDR1 SGHTA, CDR2 FQGNSA. The CDR3 sequence is 14 residues long. V was pared by 1 base and J by 5 bases, with 12 bases between. The DNA of the CDR3 is TGTGCCAGCAGCTTAGAGGGGACAAACCACGAGCAGTACTTC. Protein product: CASSLEGTNHEQYF.

This rearrangement joins TRBV5-8 to TRBJ1-1, with D hard to call. V lost 4 bases and J 8 bases, leaving 15 bases between the germline ends. The V gene's germline CDR1 is SGHTS and CDR2 YDEGEE. The CDR3 consists of 13 residues. The CDR3 spells CASSPGPYGEAFF. The CDR3 nucleotides are TGTGCCAGCAGCCCAGGCCCATACGGAGAAGCTTTCTTT.